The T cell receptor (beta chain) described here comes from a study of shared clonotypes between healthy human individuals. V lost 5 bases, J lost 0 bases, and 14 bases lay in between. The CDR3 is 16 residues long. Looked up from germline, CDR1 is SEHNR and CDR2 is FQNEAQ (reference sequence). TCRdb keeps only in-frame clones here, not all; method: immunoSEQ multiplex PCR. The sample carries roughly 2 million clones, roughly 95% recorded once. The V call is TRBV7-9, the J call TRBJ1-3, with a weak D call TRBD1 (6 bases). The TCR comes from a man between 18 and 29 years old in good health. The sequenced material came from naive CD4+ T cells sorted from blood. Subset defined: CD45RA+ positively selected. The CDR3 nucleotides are TGTGCCAGCAGCCCGCAGGGGTTTTACTCTGGAAACACCATATATTTT. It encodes CASSPQGFYSGNTIYF.